This TCR beta chain was observed in a study of T cell responses to AZD1222 COVID-19 vaccine. Whole-study results and caveats: Clonal diversity was possibly underestimated, and the donors were mostly white British, with more females. Regions 160-218 and 743-854 held dominance among vaccine-associated CD4 TCRs, which spanned spike. In all cases, repertoires were sampled only after the peak T cell response.

Profiling relied on immunoSEQ multiplex PCR, and the TCRdb table lists in-frame clones only, not all of them. The sample consists of about 200,000 clones, around 93% of them appearing once. Second-dose timings of about 4 or about 12 weeks were pooled. Turning to this clone: Its matching antigen is unknown.

The germline CDR1 and CDR2 sequences are MRHNA and SNTAGT. V shed 0 bases and J shed 10 bases, with 10 bases lying between them. This CDR3 is 13 amino acids long. This TCR came from an adult who received the AZD1222 COVID-19 vaccine. Material: peripheral blood, obtained 28 days after the second AZD1222 dose. The chain is built from TRBV6-4 and TRBJ2-1; no reliable D call. Here the CDR3 DNA reads TGTGCCAGCAGTGACTCCCGGGTAGGGGAGCAGTTCTTC. Encoded protein: CASSDSRVGEQFF.